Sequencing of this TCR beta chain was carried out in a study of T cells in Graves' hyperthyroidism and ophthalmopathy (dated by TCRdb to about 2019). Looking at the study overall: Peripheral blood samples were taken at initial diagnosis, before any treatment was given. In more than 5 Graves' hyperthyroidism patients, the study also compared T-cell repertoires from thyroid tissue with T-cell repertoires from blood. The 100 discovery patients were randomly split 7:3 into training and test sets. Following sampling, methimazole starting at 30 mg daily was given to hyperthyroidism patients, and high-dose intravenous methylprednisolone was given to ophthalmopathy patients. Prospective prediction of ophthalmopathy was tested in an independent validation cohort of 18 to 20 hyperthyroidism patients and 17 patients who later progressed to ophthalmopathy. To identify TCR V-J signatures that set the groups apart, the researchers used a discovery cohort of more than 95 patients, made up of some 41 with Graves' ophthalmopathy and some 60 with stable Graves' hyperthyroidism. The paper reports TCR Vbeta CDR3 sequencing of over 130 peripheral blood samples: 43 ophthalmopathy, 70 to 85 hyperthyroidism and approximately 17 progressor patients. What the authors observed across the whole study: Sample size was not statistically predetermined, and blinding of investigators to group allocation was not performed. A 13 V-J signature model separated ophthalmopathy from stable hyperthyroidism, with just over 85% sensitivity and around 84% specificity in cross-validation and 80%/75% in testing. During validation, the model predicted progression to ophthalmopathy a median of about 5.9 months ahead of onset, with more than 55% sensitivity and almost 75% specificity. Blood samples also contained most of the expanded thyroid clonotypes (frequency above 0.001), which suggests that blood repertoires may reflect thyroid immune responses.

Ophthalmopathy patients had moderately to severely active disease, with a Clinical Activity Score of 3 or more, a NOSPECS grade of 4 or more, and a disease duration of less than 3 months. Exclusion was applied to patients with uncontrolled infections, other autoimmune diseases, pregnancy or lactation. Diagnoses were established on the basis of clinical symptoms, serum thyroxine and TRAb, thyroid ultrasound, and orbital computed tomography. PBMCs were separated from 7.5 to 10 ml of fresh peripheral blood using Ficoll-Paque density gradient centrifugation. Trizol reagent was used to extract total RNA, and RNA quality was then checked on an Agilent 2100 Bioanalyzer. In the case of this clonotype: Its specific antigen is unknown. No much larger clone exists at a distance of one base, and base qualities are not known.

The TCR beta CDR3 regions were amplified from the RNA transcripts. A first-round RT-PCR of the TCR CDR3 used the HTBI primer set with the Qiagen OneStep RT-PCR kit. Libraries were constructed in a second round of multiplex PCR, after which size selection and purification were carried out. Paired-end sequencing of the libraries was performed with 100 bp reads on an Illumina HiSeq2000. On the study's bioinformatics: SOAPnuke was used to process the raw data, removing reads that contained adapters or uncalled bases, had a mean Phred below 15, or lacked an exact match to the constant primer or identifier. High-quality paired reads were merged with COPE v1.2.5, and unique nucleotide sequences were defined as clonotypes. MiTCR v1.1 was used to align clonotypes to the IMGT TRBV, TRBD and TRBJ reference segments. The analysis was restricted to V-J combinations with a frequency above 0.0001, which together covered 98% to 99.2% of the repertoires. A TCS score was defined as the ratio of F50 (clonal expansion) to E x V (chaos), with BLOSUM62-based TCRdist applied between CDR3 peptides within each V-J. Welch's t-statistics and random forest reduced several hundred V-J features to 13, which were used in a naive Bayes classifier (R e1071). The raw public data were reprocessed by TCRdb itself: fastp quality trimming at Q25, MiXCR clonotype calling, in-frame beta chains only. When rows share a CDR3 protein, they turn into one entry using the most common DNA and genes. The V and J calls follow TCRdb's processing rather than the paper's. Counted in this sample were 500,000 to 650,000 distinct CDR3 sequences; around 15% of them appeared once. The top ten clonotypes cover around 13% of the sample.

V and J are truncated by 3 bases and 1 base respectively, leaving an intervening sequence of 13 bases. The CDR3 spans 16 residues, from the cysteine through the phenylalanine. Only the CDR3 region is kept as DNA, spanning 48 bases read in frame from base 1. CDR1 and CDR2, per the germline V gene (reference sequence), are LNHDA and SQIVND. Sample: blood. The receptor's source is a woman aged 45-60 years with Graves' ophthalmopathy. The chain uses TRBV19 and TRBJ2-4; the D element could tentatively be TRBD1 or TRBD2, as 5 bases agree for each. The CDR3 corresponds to CASSILGREAKNIQYF. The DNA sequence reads TGTGCCAGTAGTATTCTTGGCAGGGAGGCCAAAAACATTCAGTACTTC. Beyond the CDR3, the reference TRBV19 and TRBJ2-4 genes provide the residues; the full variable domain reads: DGGITQSPKYLFRKEGQNVTLSCEQNLNHDAMYWYRQDPGQGLRLIYYSQIVNDFQKGDIAEGYSVSREKKESFPLTVTSAQKNPTAFYLCASSILGREAKNIQYFGAGTRLSVL.